Listed below are T cell receptor beta chains from one sample, sequenced in a study of siplizumab effects on memory and regulatory T cells. Generated by immunoSEQ multiplex PCR, the TCRdb table keeps only in-frame clones and is missing some. The sample lists roughly 92,000 clones, around 94% occurring once. The sample taken for sequencing was non-Treg CD4+ T cells sorted from blood. The receptors stem from a human donor in good health. CDR3s include the opening cysteine and the closing phenylalanine or tryptophan. D genes are given only for firm matches. Only some rows state a clone size, as once, few, many or a class for expanded clones.

abundance	v_gene	d_gene	j_gene	CDR3nt	CDR3aa
-	TRBV7-2	-	TRBJ1-2	TGTGCCAGCAGCTTATGGGGGGTATCCGGCTACACCTTC	CASSLWGVSGYTF
-	TRBV7-8	-	TRBJ1-2	TGTGCCAGCAGCCGACGGGGAGACTATGGCTACACCTTC	CASSRRGDYGYTF
-	TRBV19	-	TRBJ1-5	TGTGCCAGTAGTATTCAGTATTATAGCAATCAGCCCCAGCATTTT	CASSIQYYSNQPQHF
once	TRBV28	-	TRBJ1-1	TGTGCCAGCAGTTTAGAGACAGGAGACACTGAAGCTTTCTTT	CASSLETGDTEAFF
once	TRBV9	-	TRBJ2-2	TGTGCCAGCAGCGTACAGACAGACGGGGAGCTGTTTTTT	CASSVQTDGELFF
-	TRBV5-1	TRBD1	TRBJ2-1	TGCGCCAGCAGCGACAGGGGAAAGGAGAATGAGCAGTTCTTC	CASSDRGKENEQFF
-	TRBV4-1	-	TRBJ2-7	TGCGCCAGCAGCCAAGATCGGGGACTGTTGTCCGAGCAGTACTTC	CASSQDRGLLSEQYF
-	TRBV30	TRBD1	TRBJ2-1	TGTGCCTGGCTCCGGGACAGAACCTACAATGAGCAGTTCTTC	CAWLRDRTYNEQFF
-	TRBV2	TRBD1	TRBJ2-3	TGTGCCAGCGTGGGACAGGTGACGGCAGATACGCAGTATTTT	CASVGQVTADTQYF
-	TRBV5-1	-	TRBJ2-1	TGCGCCAGCAGCCAACACAATGAGCAGTTCTTC	CASSQHNEQFF
-	TRBV18	TRBD1	TRBJ1-5	TGTGCCAGCTCACCAGACAGGGGTAATTATTTTGCCCAGCATTTT	CASSPDRGNYFAQHF
-	TRBV28	-	TRBJ1-2	TGTGCCAGCCACAAAATGATGCCAGAGTATGGCTACACCTTC	CASHKMMPEYGYTF
-	TRBV29-1	TRBD2	TRBJ2-2	TGCAGCGTTGAGTGGACTAGCCCGAACACCGGGGAGCTGTTTTTT	CSVEWTSPNTGELFF
-	TRBV9	-	TRBJ1-1	TGTGCCAGCAGCGAAACACGGTTCGCTGAAGCTTTCTTT	CASSETRFAEAFF
-	TRBV30	-	TRBJ2-7	TGTGCCCTACGACAGCTCTACGAGCAGTACTTC	CALRQLYEQYF
-	TRBV6-6	-	TRBJ2-1	TGTGCCAGCGGGGACAAGGATCCCGCGAACAATGAGCAGTTCTTC	CASGDKDPANNEQFF
-	TRBV29-1	TRBD2	TRBJ2-5	TGCAGCGTTTCACACGGGGGGGAGACCCAGTACTTC	CSVSHGGETQYF
-	TRBV6-6	-	TRBJ1-3	TGTGCCAGCAGTTACTCGAAGCCAGACAAGGTCACCATATATTTT	CASSYSKPDKVTIYF
-	TRBV19	-	TRBJ2-3	TGTGCCAGTAGTATCTCCACAGATACGCAGTATTTT	CASSISTDTQYF
once	TRBV5-1	-	TRBJ2-5	TGCGCCAGCAGCGTGAACCGACAAGAGACCCAGTACTTC	CASSVNRQETQYF
-	TRBV11-2	-	TRBJ2-7	TGTGCCAGCAGCTTATCCCCGGCGTCCAACGAGCAGTACTTC	CASSLSPASNEQYF
-	TRBV7-4	TRBD2	TRBJ2-7	TGTGCCAGCAGCTTAGTGTGGACTAGCGGGAGGGAGCAGTACTTC	CASSLVWTSGREQYF
-	TRBV7-3	TRBD1	TRBJ2-1	TGTGCCAGCAGCTCAAGGGACAGGCGGAATGAGCAGTTCTTC	CASSSRDRRNEQFF
once	TRBV5-4	TRBD2	TRBJ2-2	TGTGCCAGCAGCTTAGCCTATAGCGGGACGAACACCGGGGAGCTGTTTTTT	CASSLAYSGTNTGELFF
-	TRBV15	-	TRBJ2-2	TGTGCCACCAGCAGACAGGGGACCACCGGGGAGCTGTTTTTT	CATSRQGTTGELFF
-	TRBV6-5	-	TRBJ1-4	TGTGCCAGCAGTCTTCGACAGTTTACTAATGAAAAACTGTTTTTT	CASSLRQFTNEKLFF
-	TRBV5-1	-	TRBJ2-7	TGCGCCAGCAGCTTGGGACAGACCTCCTACGAGCAGTACTTC	CASSLGQTSYEQYF
-	TRBV28	TRBD2	TRBJ2-1	TGTGCCAGCAGTTTGTGGGCTAGCGGGAGTTATGAGCAGTTCTTC	CASSLWASGSYEQFF
-	TRBV11-1	-	TRBJ2-7	TGTGCCAGCAGCCCGGCTACGGCTTACTACGAGCAGTACTTC	CASSPATAYYEQYF
-	TRBV5-1	-	TRBJ2-7	TGCGCCAGCAGCTGGGGGACCCCTTCCTACGAGCAGTACTTC	CASSWGTPSYEQYF
-	TRBV2	-	TRBJ1-5	TGTGCCAGCAAAGGAGACAGGCCGGTTATTAATCAGCCCCAGCATTTT	CASKGDRPVINQPQHF
once	TRBV7-9	-	TRBJ1-2	TGTGCCAGCAGCCCCTTGGGGGACTATGGCTACACCTTC	CASSPLGDYGYTF
-	TRBV5-6	-	TRBJ2-7	TGTGCCAGCGAGGGGGGATACGAGCAGTACTTC	CASEGGYEQYF
-	TRBV9	TRBD1	TRBJ2-7	TGTGCCAGCAGCGTTGGGACAGGGGGCGGCTACGAGCAGTACTTC	CASSVGTGGGYEQYF
-	TRBV5-1	-	TRBJ2-7	TGCGCCAGCAGTTGGGGGGAAGAGCAGTACTTC	CASSWGEEQYF
-	TRBV5-1	TRBD2	TRBJ2-7	TGCGCCAGCAGCTTGGCTAGCGGATATACCTACGAGCAGTACTTC	CASSLASGYTYEQYF
-	TRBV6-1	TRBD1	TRBJ2-6	TGTGCCAGCAGTGGTAGGGGGCTTGATACCTCTGGGGCCAACGTCCTGACTTTC	CASSGRGLDTSGANVLTF
-	TRBV2	TRBD1	TRBJ1-1	TGTGCCAGCATACGAACAGGGGGGCTCGAAGCTTTCTTT	CASIRTGGLEAFF
-	TRBV21-1	-	TRBJ2-7	TGTGCCAGCAGCACACCGACAGGGCTATCCTACGAGCAGTACTTC	CASSTPTGLSYEQYF
-	TRBV6-1	-	TRBJ2-7	TGTGCCAGCAGTGGCGTCAGGGGATACGAGCAGTACTTC	CASSGVRGYEQYF
-	TRBV28	-	TRBJ1-2	TGTGCCAGCAGTCGTAGGGGCCCTTCTAACTATGGCTACACCTTC	CASSRRGPSNYGYTF
-	TRBV20-1	-	TRBJ2-7	TGCAGTGCTAGACAGCCCTACGAGCAGTACTTC	CSARQPYEQYF